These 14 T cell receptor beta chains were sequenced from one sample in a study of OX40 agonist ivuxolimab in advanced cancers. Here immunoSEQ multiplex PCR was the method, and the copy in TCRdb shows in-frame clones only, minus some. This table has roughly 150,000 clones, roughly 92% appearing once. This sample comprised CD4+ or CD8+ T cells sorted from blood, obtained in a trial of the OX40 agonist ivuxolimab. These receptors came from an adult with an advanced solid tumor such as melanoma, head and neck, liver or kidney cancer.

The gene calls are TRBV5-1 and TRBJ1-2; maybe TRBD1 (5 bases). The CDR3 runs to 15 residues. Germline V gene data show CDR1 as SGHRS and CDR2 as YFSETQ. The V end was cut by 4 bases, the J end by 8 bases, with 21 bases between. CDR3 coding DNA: TGCGCCAGCAGCACTGAGGACGGGACGGCCTTAGGCTACACCTTC. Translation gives CASSTEDGTALGYTF.

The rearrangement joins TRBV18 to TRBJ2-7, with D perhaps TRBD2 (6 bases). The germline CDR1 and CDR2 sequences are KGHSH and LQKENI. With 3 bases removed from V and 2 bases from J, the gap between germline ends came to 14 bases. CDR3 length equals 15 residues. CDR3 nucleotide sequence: TGTGCCAGCTCACCGCCTACTAGCCGTACCTACGAGCAGTACTTC. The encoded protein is CASSPPTSRTYEQYF.

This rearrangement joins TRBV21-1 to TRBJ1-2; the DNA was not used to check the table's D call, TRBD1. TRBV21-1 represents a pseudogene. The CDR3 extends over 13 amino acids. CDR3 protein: CASSTRTGDNYTF. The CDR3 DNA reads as TGTGCCAGCAGCACCCGGACAGGGGACAACTACACCTTC.

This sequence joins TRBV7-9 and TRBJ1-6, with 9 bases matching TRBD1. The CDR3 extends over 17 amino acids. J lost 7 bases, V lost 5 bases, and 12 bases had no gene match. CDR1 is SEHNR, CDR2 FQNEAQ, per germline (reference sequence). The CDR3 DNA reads TGTGCCAGCAGCCCCCGGACAGGGGCCCTCGGGAATTCACCCCTCCACTTT. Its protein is CASSPRTGALGNSPLHF.

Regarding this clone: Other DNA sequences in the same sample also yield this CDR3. CDR3 DNA sequence: TGCGCCAGCAGTCAATCGAAGGGGGGGGATAGCACAGATACGCAGTATTTT. It codes for CASSQSKGGDSTDTQYF. The V call is TRBV23-1, the J call TRBJ2-3, with D possibly matching TRBD2 (7 bases). TRBV23-1 is marked as an open reading frame, function uncertain. CDR3 size: 17 residues. With 0 bases removed from V and 0 bases from J, the gap between germline ends came to 13 bases.

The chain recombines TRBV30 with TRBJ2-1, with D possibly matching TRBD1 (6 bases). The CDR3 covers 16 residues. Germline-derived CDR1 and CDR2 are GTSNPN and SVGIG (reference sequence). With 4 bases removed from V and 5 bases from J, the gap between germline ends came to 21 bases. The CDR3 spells CAWNDWDIKVHNEQFF. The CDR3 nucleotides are TGTGCCTGGAACGACTGGGACATAAAGGTCCACAATGAGCAGTTCTTC.

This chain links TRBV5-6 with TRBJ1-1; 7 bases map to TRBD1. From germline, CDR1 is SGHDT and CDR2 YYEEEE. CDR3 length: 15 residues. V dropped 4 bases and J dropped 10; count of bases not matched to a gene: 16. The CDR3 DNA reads TGTGCCAGCAGCCTTGGGACAGTTTCTGGTTCGGGAGCTTTCTTT. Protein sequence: CASSLGTVSGSGAFF.

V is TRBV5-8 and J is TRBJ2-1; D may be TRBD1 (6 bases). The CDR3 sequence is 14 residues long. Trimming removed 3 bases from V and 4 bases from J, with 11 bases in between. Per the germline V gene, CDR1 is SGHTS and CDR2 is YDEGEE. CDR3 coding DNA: TGTGCCAGCAGCTGGGGACACCTATACAATGAGCAGTTCTTC. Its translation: CASSWGHLYNEQFF.

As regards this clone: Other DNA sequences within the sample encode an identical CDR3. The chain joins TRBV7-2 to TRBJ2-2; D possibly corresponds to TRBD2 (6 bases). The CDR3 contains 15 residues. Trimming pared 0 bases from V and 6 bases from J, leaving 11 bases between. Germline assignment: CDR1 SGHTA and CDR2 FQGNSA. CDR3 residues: CASSLASGVPGELFF. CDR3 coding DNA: TGTGCCAGCAGCTTAGCATCGGGGGTCCCCGGGGAGCTGTTTTTT.

The CDR3 DNA reads TGTGCCAGCACCCCAATGGGGGGACATAACTATGGCTACACCTTC. Translation gives CASTPMGGHNYGYTF. The chain has TRBV27 and TRBJ1-2; the D gene is possibly TRBD1 (6 bases). CDR1 is MNHEY, CDR2 SMNVEV, per germline (reference sequence). This CDR3 comprises 15 residues. Trimming cost V 7 bases and J 1 base, with 16 bases left between them.

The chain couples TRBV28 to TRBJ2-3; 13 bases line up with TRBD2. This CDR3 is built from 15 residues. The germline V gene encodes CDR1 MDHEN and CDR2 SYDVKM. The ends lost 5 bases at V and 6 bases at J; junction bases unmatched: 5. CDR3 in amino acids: CASSRLAGGGDTQYF. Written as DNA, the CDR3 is TGTGCCAGCAGTAGACTAGCGGGGGGAGGGGATACGCAGTATTTT.

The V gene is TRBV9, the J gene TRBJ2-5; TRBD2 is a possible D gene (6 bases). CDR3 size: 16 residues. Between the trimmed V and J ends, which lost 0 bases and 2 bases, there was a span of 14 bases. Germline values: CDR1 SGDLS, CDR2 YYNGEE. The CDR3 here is CASSVAPLSGQETQYF. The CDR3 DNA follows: TGTGCCAGCAGCGTAGCCCCCCTTAGCGGACAAGAGACCCAGTACTTC.

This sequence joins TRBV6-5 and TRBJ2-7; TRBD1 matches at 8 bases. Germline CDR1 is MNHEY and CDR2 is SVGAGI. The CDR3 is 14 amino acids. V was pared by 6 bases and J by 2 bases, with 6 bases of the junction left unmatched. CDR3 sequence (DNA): TGTGCCAGCAGATCCGGACAGGGTCCCTACGAGCAGTACTTC. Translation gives CASRSGQGPYEQYF.

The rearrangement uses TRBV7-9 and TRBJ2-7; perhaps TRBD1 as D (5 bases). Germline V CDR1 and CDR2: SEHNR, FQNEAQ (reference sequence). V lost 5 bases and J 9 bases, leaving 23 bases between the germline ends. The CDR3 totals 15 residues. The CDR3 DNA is TGTGCCAGCAGCGGGCGTAATAGGGGCTATTTAGGGCAGTACTTC. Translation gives CASSGRNRGYLGQYF.